Below, 18 T cell receptor beta chains from the same sample are listed, as sequenced in a study of regulatory T cells in long-lasting Graves disease. As for time point: newly diagnosed GD, antithyroid drugs for less than 3 months. TCR sequences were obtained from RNA taken from PBMCs. Libraries of TCR beta came from iRepertoire HTBI primers plus Arm-PCR of CDR3 regions. From the multiplex PCR reads, TCRdb called clonotypes with MiXCR, one entry per CDR3 protein. The sample comprises 410,000 or so distinct CDR3 sequences, more than 13% of which are singletons, and approximately 15% rests with the top ten. Another study also made use of these data, one on T cells in Graves' hyperthyroidism and ophthalmopathy.

The input for sequencing was peripheral blood mononuclear cells (PBMCs), taken at new diagnosis, from a patient treated with antithyroid drugs. The receptor set was obtained from a woman between 25 and 40 years old with Graves disease.

The V gene is TRBV5-1, the J gene TRBJ1-1; D is undetermined. V was shortened by 0 bases and J by 3 bases, with 12 bases between the two germline ends. CDR3 length: 15 residues. Germline CDR1 reads SGHRS; CDR2 reads YFSETQ. The CDR3 spells CASSLGPHEDTEAFF. CDR3 DNA sequence: TGCGCCAGCAGCTTGGGCCCTCATGAGGACACTGAAGCTTTCTTT.

This clonotype was observed many times. The V and J genes are TRBV20-1 and TRBJ1-1; possible D gene TRBD1, 5 bases. Germline CDR1 DFQATT, CDR2 SNEGSKA (reference sequence). CDR3 length: 15 amino acids. Between the trimmed V and J ends, which lost 3 bases and 5 bases, there was a span of 19 bases. Written as DNA, the CDR3 is TGCAGTGCTAGGGCTCATGCTGGGACGAGTACTGAAGCTTTCTTT. Encoded protein: CSARAHAGTSTEAFF.

This clonotype was recorded many times. The chain links TRBV6-2 or TRBV6-3 to TRBJ2-7; 7 bases are a match to TRBD2. V was pared by 2 bases and J by 7 bases, with 8 bases of the junction left unmatched. Germline V gives CDR1 MNHEY, CDR2 SVGEGT. There are 14 residues in the CDR3. The CDR3 nucleotides are TGTGCCAGCAGTTACAACAGGTTCGGGGGGGAGCAGTACTTC. This sequence encodes CASSYNRFGGEQYF.

To note about this clonotype: This likely traces to a read error, being one base from a far larger clone. This rearrangement joins TRBV30 to TRBJ2-7, with TRBD1 identical over 10 bases. This CDR3 is built from 16 residues. The germline V gene encodes CDR1 GTSNPN and CDR2 SVGIG (reference sequence). The V segment lost 4 bases and the J segment 7 bases; nucleotides outside the gene matches: 16. CDR3 protein: CAWIPGDRGSYNEQYF. The DNA for the CDR3 is TGTGCCTGGATCCCAGGGGACAGGGGATCCTACAATGAGCAGTACTTC.

This clonotype was detected ten times or more. V and J are TRBV24-1 and TRBJ2-5; D remains unclear. Germline V lookup: CDR1 KGHDR, CDR2 SFDVKD. CDR3 length equals 14 residues. The V and J ends lost 1 base and 4 bases respectively, with 9 bases between them. DNA for the CDR3: TGTGCCACCAGTGATTTTAAGGCTGGAGAGACCCAGTACTTC. Its translation: CATSDFKAGETQYF.

This chain joins TRBV10-1 and TRBJ2-2; D possibly corresponds to TRBD2 (5 bases). Germline loops: CDR1 WNHNN, CDR2 SYGVQD (reference sequence). CDR3 size: 13 residues. Trimming pared 6 bases from V and 7 bases from J, leaving 12 bases between. This CDR3 is CASSPTGYGELFF. The DNA for the CDR3 is TGCGCCAGCAGCCCGACGGGGTACGGGGAGCTGTTTTTT.

This clonotype was picked up many times. This chain connects TRBV2 to TRBJ1-5, with no clear D. The length of the CDR3 is 14 residues. The V gene lost 3 bases and the J gene lost 3 bases, with 9 bases spanning the gap. Germline V CDR1 and CDR2: SNHLY, FYNNEI. CDR3 nucleotide sequence: TGTGCCAGCAGTGATACGGGGTACAATCAGCCCCAGCATTTT. Protein product: CASSDTGYNQPQHF.

V and J are TRBV30 and TRBJ2-7, with D perhaps assigned TRBD1 or TRBD2 (5 bases each). CDR3 length: 15 amino acids. CDR1 is GTSNPN, CDR2 SVGIG, per germline (reference sequence). Trimming left V 0 bases short and J 3 bases short, with 15 bases between. The DNA for the CDR3 is TGTGCCTGGAGTGTAGGAAGGGGACCTTTCTACGAGCAGTACTTC. Translation gives CAWSVGRGPFYEQYF.

This clonotype was counted at least ten times. CDR3 bases: TGTGCCAGCAGTGAAGTAGACAGAAGTGGGACTGAAGCTTTCTTT. It is translated as CASSEVDRSGTEAFF. This chain links TRBV2 with TRBJ1-1; weak D call: TRBD1 (5 bases). Trimming pared 1 base from V and 5 bases from J, leaving 14 bases between. Germline loops: CDR1 SNHLY, CDR2 FYNNEI. This CDR3 has 15 amino acids.

This clonotype was detected ten times or more. V and J are TRBV18 and TRBJ1-2; D is unresolved. Looked up from germline, CDR1 is KGHSH and CDR2 is LQKENI. V was trimmed by 8 bases and J by 2 bases, leaving 6 bases between them. CDR3 length: 11 residues. CDR3 sequence reads: CASSGNYGYTF. DNA of the CDR3: TGTGCCAGCAGTGGGAACTATGGCTACACCTTC. Combining the CDR3 with reference TRBV18 and TRBJ1-2 gives the whole variable domain NAGVMQNPRHLVRRRGQEARLRCSPMKGHSHVYWYRQLPEEGLKFMVYLQKENIIDESGMPKERFSAEFPKEGPSILRIQQVVRGDSAAYFCASSGNYGYTFGSGTRLTVV.

This clonotype was seen ten or more times. DNA for the CDR3: TGTGCCAGCGGACAGGGAGGTGAAAAACTGTTTTTT. This encodes CASGQGGEKLFF. This chain uses TRBV6-1 with TRBJ1-4, with TRBD1 matching over 8 bases. This CDR3 is 12 amino acids long. V was pared by 8 bases and J by 7 bases, with 3 bases of the junction left unmatched. Germline loops: CDR1 MNHNS, CDR2 SASEGT.

Concerning this clonotype: At one end, the junction sequence differs from germline, possibly due to a read error. This rearrangement joins TRBV27 to TRBJ2-1, with 7 bases that match TRBD1. Germline V gene lookup returns CDR1 MNHEY and CDR2 SMNVEV (reference sequence). The CDR3 covers 14 residues. CDR3 protein: CASSFLGQEGEHFF. The CDR3 DNA sequence: TGTGCCAGCAGTTTCCTCGGACAGGAAGGTGAGCACTTCTTC.

This clonotype appeared many times. The genes are TRBV30 and TRBJ2-5; D remains ambiguous. The germline V gene encodes CDR1 GTSNPN and CDR2 SVGIG (reference sequence). With 8 bases removed from V and 7 bases from J, the gap between germline ends came to 11 bases. The CDR3 length is 10 residues. The CDR3 DNA follows: TGTGCCCTCAGCCTGGGGACCCAGTACTTC. This translates into CALSLGTQYF.

The chain is built from TRBV19 and TRBJ2-7; TRBD2 aligns across 10 bases. There are 15 residues in the CDR3. From germline, CDR1 is LNHDA and CDR2 SQIVND (reference sequence). V dropped 5 bases and J dropped 9; count of bases not matched to a gene: 13. The chain's CDR3 is CASSEKGLAGVGQYF. In DNA form, the CDR3 reads TGTGCCAGTAGTGAAAAGGGGCTAGCGGGAGTCGGGCAGTACTTC. The variable domain in full, completed from reference TRBV19 and TRBJ2-7, reads DGGITQSPKYLFRKEGQNVTLSCEQNLNHDAMYWYRQDPGQGLRLIYYSQIVNDFQKGDIAEGYSVSREKKESFPLTVTSAQKNPTAFYLCASSEKGLAGVGQYFGPGTRLTVT.

In its sample, this clonotype was seen many times. The chain recombines TRBV29-1 with TRBJ2-1, with D uncertain. Deletions cut 0 bases from V and 16 bases from J, with 10 bases between. There are 10 residues in the CDR3. Per the germline V gene, CDR1 is SQVTM and CDR2 is ANQGSEA. The CDR3 coding sequence is TGCAGCGTTGAAGATCGTGGGCGATTCTTC. Translation gives CSVEDRGRFF.

This clonotype was seen ten or more times. The chain has TRBV6-1 and TRBJ1-2; a possible D gene is TRBD1 (5 bases). This CDR3 spans 15 amino acids. V was pared by 1 base and J by 8 bases, with 17 bases between. CDR1 is MNHNS and CDR2 is SASEGT in the germline V gene. Here the CDR3 reads CASSEEWDPTMGYTF. In DNA, the CDR3 is TGTGCCAGCAGTGAAGAGTGGGACCCTACTATGGGCTACACCTTC.

At least ten counts were recorded for this clonotype. The genes are TRBV7-2 and TRBJ2-7, with D tentatively TRBD2 (7 bases). CDR1 is SGHTA, CDR2 FQGNSA, per germline. The CDR3 has 15 amino acids. V was cut by 2 bases and J by 4 bases, with 15 bases left in between. The CDR3 reads CASSLLGRGGYEQYF. The CDR3 DNA reads TGTGCCAGCAGCTTACTAGGCAGGGGAGGGTACGAGCAGTACTTC.

This clonotype turned up a few times. CDR3 nucleotides: TGTGCCACCAGTGGTCCGGGACAGGGCGACTATGGCTACACCTTC. This sequence encodes CATSGPGQGDYGYTF. The chain uses TRBV24-1 and TRBJ1-2, with 9 bases fitting TRBD1. Germline values: CDR1 KGHDR, CDR2 SFDVKD. The CDR3 covers 15 residues. The V and J ends lost 5 bases and 3 bases, in that order; junction bases with no gene match: 6.